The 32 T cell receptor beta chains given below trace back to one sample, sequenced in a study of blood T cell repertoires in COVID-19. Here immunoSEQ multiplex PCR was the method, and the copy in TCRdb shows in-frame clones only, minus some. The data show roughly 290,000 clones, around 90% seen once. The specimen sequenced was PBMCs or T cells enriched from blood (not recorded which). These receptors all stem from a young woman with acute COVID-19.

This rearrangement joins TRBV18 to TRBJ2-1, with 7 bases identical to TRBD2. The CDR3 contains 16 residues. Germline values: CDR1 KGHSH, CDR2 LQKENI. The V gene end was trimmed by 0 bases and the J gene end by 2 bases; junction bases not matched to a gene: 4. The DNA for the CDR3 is TGTGCCAGCTCACCACCCTCCAGCGGGGCCTACAATGAGCAGTTCTTC. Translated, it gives CASSPPSSGAYNEQFF.

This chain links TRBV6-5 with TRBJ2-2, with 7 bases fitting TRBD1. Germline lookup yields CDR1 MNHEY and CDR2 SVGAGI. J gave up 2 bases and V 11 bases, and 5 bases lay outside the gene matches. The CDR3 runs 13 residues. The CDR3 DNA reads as TGTGCCCGTGGGACAGCCAACACCGGGGAGCTGTTTTTT. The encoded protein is CARGTANTGELFF.

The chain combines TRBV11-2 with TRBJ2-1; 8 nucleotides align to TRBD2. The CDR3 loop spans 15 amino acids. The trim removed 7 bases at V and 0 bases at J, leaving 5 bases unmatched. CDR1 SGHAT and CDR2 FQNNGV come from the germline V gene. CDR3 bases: TGTGCCAGCATCCGGGGGGGGGCCTCCTACAATGAGCAGTTCTTC. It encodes CASIRGGASYNEQFF.

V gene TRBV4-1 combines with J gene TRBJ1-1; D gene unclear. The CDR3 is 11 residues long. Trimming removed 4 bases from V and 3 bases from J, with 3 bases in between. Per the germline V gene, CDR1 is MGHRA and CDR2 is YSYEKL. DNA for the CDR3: TGCGCCAGCAGCCTAGACACTGAAGCTTTCTTT. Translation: CASSLDTEAFF.

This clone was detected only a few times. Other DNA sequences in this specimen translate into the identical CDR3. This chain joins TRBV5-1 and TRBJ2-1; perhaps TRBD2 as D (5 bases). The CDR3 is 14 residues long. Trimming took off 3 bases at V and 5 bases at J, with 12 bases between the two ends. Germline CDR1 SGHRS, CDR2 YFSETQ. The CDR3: CASSSLSGDNEQFF. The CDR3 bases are TGCGCCAGCAGCTCGTTAAGCGGAGACAATGAGCAGTTCTTC. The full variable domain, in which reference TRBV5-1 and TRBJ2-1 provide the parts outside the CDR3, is KAGVTQTPRYLIKTRGQQVTLSCSPISGHRSVSWYQQTPGQGLQFLFEYFSETQRNKGNFPGRFSGRQFSNSRSEMNVSTLELGDSALYLCASSSLSGDNEQFFGPGTRLTVL.

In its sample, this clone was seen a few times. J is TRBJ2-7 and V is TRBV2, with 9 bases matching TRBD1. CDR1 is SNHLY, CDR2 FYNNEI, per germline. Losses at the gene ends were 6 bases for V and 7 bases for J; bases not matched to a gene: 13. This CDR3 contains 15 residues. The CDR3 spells CASRVLGTGIDEQYF. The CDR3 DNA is TGTGCCAGCAGAGTGCTGGGGACAGGGATAGATGAGCAGTACTTC.

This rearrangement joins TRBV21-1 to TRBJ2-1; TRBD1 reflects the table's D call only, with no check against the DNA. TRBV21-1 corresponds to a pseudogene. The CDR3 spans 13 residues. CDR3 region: CASSIPVTNEQFF. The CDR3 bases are TGTGCCAGCAGCATTCCAGTAACCAATGAGCAGTTCTTC.

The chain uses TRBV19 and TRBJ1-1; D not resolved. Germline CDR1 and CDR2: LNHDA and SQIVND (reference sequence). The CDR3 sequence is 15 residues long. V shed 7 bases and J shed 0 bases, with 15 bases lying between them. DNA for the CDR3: TGTGCCAGTACCACGGCTTGGGCCTTGAACACTGAAGCTTTCTTT. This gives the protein CASTTAWALNTEAFF.

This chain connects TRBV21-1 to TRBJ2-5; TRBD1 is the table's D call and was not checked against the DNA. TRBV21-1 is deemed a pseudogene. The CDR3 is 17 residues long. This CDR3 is CASSKGTRDREQETQYF. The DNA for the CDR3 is TGTGCCAGCAGCAAAGGAACCCGGGACAGGGAACAAGAGACCCAGTACTTC.

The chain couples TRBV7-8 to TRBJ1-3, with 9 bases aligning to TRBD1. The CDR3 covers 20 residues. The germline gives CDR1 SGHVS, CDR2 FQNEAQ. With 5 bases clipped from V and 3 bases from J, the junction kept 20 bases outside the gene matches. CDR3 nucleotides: TGTGCCAGCAGCCCCAGACCGGGACAGGGAGTTAGACTGGATGGAAACACCATATATTTT. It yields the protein CASSPRPGQGVRLDGNTIYF. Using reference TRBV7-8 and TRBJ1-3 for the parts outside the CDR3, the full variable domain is GAGVSQSPRYKVAKRGQDVALRCDPISGHVSLFWYQQALGQGPEFLTYFQNEAQLDKSGLPSDRFFAERPEGSVSTLKIQRTQQEDSAVYLCASSPRPGQGVRLDGNTIYFGEGSWLTVV.

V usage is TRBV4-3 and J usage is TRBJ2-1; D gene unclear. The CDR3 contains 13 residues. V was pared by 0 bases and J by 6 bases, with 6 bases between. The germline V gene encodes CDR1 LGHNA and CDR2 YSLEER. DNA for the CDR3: TGCGCCAGCAGCCAAGACACGAGCAATGAGCAGTTCTTC. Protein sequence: CASSQDTSNEQFF.

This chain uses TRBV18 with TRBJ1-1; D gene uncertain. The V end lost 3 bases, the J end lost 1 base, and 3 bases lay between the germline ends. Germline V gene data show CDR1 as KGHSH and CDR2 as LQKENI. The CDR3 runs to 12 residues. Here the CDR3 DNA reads TGTGCCAGCTCACCGGCGAACACTGAAGCTTTCTTT. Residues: CASSPANTEAFF. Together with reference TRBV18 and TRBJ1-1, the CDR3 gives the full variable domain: NAGVMQNPRHLVRRRGQEARLRCSPMKGHSHVYWYRQLPEEGLKFMVYLQKENIIDESGMPKERFSAEFPKEGPSILRIQQVVRGDSAAYFCASSPANTEAFFGQGTRLTVV.

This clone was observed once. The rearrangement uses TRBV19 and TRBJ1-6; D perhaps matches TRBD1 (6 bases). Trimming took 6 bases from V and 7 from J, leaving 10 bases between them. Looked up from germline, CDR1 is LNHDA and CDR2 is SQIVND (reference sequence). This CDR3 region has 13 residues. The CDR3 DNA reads TGTGCCAGTAGCCGACAGGCCAATTCACCCCTCCACTTT. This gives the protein CASSRQANSPLHF.

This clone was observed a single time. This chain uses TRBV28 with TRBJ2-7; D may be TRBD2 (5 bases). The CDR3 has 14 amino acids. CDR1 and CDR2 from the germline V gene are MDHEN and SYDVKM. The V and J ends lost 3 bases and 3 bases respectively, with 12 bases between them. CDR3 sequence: CASSLAGPNYEQYF. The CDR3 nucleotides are TGTGCCAGCAGTTTGGCGGGCCCGAACTACGAGCAGTACTTC.

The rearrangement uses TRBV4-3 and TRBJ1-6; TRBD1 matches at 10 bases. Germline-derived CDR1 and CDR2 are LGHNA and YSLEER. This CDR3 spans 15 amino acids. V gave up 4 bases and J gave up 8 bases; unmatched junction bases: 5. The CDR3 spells CASSLGTGVYSPLHF. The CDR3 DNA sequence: TGCGCCAGCAGCCTCGGGACAGGGGTTTATTCACCCCTCCACTTT.

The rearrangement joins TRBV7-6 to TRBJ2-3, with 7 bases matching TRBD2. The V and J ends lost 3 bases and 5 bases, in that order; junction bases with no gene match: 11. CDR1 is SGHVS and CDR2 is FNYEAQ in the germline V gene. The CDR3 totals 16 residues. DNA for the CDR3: TGTGCCAGCAGCTTTTCTCTGGCGGGAGTTGGAGATACGCAGTATTTT. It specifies CASSFSLAGVGDTQYF. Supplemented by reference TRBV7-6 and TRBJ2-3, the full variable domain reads GAGVSQSPRYKVTKRGQDVALRCDPISGHVSLYWYRQALGQGPEFLTYFNYEAQQDKSGLPNDRFSAERPEGSISTLTIQRTEQRDSAMYRCASSFSLAGVGDTQYFGPGTRLTVL.

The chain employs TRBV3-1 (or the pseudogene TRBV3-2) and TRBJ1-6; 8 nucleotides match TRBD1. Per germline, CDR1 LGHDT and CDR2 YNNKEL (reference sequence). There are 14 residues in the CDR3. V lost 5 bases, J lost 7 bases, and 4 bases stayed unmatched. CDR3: CASSLGQANSPLHF. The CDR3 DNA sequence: TGTGCCAGCAGCTTGGGACAGGCAAATTCACCCCTCCACTTT.

The CDR3 bases are TGCGCCAGCAGCTTGGGGGACAGGGGAACTAATGAAAAACTGTTTTTT. It specifies CASSLGDRGTNEKLFF. This rearrangement joins TRBV5-1 to TRBJ1-4, with 10 nucleotides matching TRBD1. CDR3 size: 16 residues. The junction had 0 bases not matched to a gene; V was cut back by 0 bases and J by 1 base. Germline CDR1 and CDR2: SGHRS and YFSETQ.

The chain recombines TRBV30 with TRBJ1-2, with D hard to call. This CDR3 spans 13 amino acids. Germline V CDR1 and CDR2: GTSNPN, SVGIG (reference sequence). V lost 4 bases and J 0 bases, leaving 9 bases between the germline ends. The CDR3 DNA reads TGTGCCTGGAATCCGGGTGCTAACTATGGCTACACCTTC. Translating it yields CAWNPGANYGYTF.

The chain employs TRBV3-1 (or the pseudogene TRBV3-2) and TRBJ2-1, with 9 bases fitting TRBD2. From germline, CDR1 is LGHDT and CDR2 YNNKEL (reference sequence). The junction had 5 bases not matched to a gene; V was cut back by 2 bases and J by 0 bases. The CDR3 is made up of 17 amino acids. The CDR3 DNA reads TGTGCCAGCAGCCAACGACTAGCGGATAGCTCCTACAATGAGCAGTTCTTC. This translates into CASSQRLADSSYNEQFF.

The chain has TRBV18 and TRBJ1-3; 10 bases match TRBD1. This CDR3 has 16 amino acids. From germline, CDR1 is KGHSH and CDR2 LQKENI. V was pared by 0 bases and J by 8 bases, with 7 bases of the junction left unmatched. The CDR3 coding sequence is TGTGCCAGCTCACCACCAAAGACAGGGGGCTCGGACACCATATATTTT. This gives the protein CASSPPKTGGSDTIYF.

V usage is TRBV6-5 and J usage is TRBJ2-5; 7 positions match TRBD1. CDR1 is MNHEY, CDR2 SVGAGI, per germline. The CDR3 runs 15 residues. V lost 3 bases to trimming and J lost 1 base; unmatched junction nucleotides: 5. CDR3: CASSYYRQGQETQYF. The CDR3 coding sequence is TGTGCCAGCAGTTATTATCGACAGGGCCAAGAGACCCAGTACTTC.

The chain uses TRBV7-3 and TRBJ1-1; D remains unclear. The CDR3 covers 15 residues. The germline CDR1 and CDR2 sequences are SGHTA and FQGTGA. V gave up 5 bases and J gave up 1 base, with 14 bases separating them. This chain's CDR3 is CASSVGFGRNTEAFF. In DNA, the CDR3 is TGTGCCAGCAGCGTCGGATTCGGGAGGAACACTGAAGCTTTCTTT. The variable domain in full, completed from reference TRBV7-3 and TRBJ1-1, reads GAGVSQTPSNKVTEKGKYVELRCDPISGHTALYWYRQSLGQGPEFLIYFQGTGAADDSGLPNDRFFAVRPEGSVSTLKIQRTERGDSAVYLCASSVGFGRNTEAFFGQGTRLTVV.

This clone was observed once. The CDR3 DNA follows: TGTGCCAGCTCCCCCCTGTCAGGGGGGTCTGGGGCCAACGTCCTGACTTTC. This gives the protein CASSPLSGGSGANVLTF. V is TRBV18 and J is TRBJ2-6; maybe TRBD1 (7 bases). V was trimmed by 6 bases and J by 1 base, leaving 16 bases between them. This CDR3 comprises 17 residues. Germline V gene lookup returns CDR1 KGHSH and CDR2 LQKENI.

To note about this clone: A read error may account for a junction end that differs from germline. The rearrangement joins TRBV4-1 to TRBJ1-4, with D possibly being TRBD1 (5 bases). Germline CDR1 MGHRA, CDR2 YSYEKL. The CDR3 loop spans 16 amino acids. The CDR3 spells CASSEDRGESNEKLFF. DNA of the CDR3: TGCGCCAGCAGCGAAGATCGGGGGGAGTCTAATGAAAAACTGTTTTTT.

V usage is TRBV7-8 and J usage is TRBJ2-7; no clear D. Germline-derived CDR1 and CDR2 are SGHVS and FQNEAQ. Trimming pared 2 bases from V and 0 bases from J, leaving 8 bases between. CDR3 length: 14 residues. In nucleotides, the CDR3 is TGTGCCAGCAGCTTATTCACAGACTCCTACGAGCAGTACTTC. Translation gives CASSLFTDSYEQYF.

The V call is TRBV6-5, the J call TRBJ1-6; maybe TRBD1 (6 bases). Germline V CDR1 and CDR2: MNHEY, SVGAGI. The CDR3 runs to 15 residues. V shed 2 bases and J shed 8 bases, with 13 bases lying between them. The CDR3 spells CASSYTGKDDSPLHF. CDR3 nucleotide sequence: TGTGCCAGCAGTTACACAGGGAAGGATGATTCACCCCTCCACTTT.

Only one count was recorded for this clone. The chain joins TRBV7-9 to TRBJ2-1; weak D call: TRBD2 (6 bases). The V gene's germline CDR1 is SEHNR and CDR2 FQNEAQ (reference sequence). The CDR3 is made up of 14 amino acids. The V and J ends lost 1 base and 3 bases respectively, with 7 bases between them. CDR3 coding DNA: TGTGCCAGCAGCTTAGAGGGACTCTACAATGAGCAGTTCTTC. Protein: CASSLEGLYNEQFF. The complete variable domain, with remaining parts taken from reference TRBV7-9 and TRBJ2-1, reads DTGVSQNPRHKITKRGQNVTFRCDPISEHNRLYWYRQTLGQGPEFLTYFQNEAQLEKSRLLSDRFSAERPKGSFSTLEIQRTEQGDSAMYLCASSLEGLYNEQFFGPGTRLTVL.

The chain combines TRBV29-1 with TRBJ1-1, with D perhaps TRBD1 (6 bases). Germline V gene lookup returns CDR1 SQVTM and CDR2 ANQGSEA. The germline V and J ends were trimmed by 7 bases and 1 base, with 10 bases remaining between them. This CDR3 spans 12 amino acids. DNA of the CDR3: TGCAGCGGCATGACAGGGAACACTGAAGCTTTCTTT. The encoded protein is CSGMTGNTEAFF.

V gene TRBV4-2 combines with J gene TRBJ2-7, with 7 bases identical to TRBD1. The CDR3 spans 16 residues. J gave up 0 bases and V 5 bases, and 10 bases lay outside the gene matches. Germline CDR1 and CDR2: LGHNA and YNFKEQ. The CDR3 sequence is CASSKVSGQSSYEQYF. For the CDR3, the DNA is TGTGCCAGCAGCAAAGTGTCGGGACAGAGCTCCTACGAGCAGTACTTC.

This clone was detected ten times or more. Written as DNA, the CDR3 is TGCGCCAGCAGCTTGTCTAGCGGGAAGGGCTACGAGCAGTACTTC. It specifies CASSLSSGKGYEQYF. V usage is TRBV5-1 and J usage is TRBJ2-7, with 9 bases identical to TRBD2. This CDR3 region has 15 residues. Germline lookup yields CDR1 SGHRS and CDR2 YFSETQ. Trimming took 1 base from V and 3 from J; bases not matched to a gene: 5.

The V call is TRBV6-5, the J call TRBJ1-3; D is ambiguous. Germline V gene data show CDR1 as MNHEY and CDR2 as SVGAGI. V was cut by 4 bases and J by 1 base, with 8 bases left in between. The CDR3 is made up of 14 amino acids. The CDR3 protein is CASSSGFSGNTIYF. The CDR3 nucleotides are TGTGCCAGCAGTTCTGGCTTTTCTGGAAACACCATATATTTT.